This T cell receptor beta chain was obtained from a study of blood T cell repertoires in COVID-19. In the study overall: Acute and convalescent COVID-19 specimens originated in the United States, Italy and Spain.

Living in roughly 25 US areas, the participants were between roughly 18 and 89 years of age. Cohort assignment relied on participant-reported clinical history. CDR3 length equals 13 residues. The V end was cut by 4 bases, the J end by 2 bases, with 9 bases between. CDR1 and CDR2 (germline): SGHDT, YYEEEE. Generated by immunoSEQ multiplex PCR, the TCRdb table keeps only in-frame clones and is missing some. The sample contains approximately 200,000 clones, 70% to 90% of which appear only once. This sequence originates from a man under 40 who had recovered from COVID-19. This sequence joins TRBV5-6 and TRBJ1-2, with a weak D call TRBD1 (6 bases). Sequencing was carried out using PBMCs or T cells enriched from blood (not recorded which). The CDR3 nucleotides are TGTGCCAGCAGCCAAGACAGGAACTATGGCTACACCTTC. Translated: CASSQDRNYGYTF.